These 18 T cell receptor beta chains share one sample of origin, sequenced in a study of metastatic and nonmetastatic thyroid tumors. Patients were all untreated before their thyroid surgery. MiXCR re-clonotyped the PCR reads for TCRdb. The sample yields roughly 7,400 clones, 25% to 35% seen once. Sequenced: adjacent normal tissue. The receptors were gathered from a male donor with papillary thyroid cancer or a benign thyroid nodule (not recorded which). Some clones in this sample may be carry-over from other donors' samples.

This clone was observed at least ten times. The chain has TRBV7-9 and TRBJ2-1; the match to TRBD2 covers 16 bases. V shed 3 bases and J 8 bases; nucleotides not matched to a gene: 7. The CDR3 has 17 amino acids. Germline assignment: CDR1 SEHNR and CDR2 FQNEAQ (reference sequence). DNA of the CDR3: TGTGCCAGCAGCTTGGGGACTAGCGGGGGGGGCAGGGATGAGCAGTTCTTC. Residues: CASSLGTSGGGRDEQFF.

This clone was found a few times. The rearrangement joins TRBV6-1 to TRBJ2-1; TRBD2 aligns across 11 bases. The CDR3 consists of 15 residues. V dropped 6 bases and J dropped 5; count of bases not matched to a gene: 6. Germline V gene lookup returns CDR1 MNHNS and CDR2 SASEGT. The CDR3 spells CASRRGLAGDNEQFF. CDR3 nucleotide sequence: TGTGCCAGCAGGAGAGGACTAGCGGGTGACAATGAGCAGTTCTTC.

In DNA form, the CDR3 reads TGCGCCAGCAGCTTGTCCATCACGAAACAGACAGGGAAAGGCTACACCTTC. As protein: CASSLSITKQTGKGYTF. The chain recombines TRBV5-1 with TRBJ1-2, with 7 nucleotides matching TRBD1. Germline V CDR1 and CDR2: SGHRS, YFSETQ. This CDR3 has 17 amino acids. V lost 1 base and J lost 8; bases outside the gene matches: 17. Looking up the rest from reference TRBV5-1 and TRBJ1-2 gives the full variable domain: KAGVTQTPRYLIKTRGQQVTLSCSPISGHRSVSWYQQTPGQGLQFLFEYFSETQRNKGNFPGRFSGRQFSNSRSEMNVSTLELGDSALYLCASSLSITKQTGKGYTFGSGTRLTVV.

The chain links TRBV5-1 to TRBJ2-7, with a weak D call TRBD1 (6 bases). The CDR3 runs 14 residues. The germline CDR1 and CDR2 sequences are SGHRS and YFSETQ. V lost 3 bases to trimming and J lost 0 bases, with 10 bases between them. In DNA, the CDR3 is TGCGCCAGCAGCTCCGGACAGTTCTCCTACGAGCAGTACTTC. Translation: CASSSGQFSYEQYF.

The gene calls are TRBV12-3 or TRBV12-4 and TRBJ1-1, with 10 bases aligning to TRBD1. The CDR3 covers 17 residues. V lost 5 bases, J lost 5 bases, and 14 bases stayed unmatched. CDR3 residues: CASSPTGGAVCGTEAFF. CDR3 nucleotide sequence: TGTGCCAGCAGTCCGACAGGGGGCGCGGTCTGTGGGACTGAAGCTTTCTTT.

Sample share makes this clone medium-sized. The chain employs TRBV7-3 and TRBJ2-1; 9 bases agree with TRBD2. Per the germline V gene, CDR1 is SGHTA and CDR2 is FQGTGA. The CDR3 extends over 16 amino acids. V lost 2 bases, J lost 7 bases, and 9 bases stayed unmatched. In nucleotides, the CDR3 is TGTGCCAGCAGCTTAGAGACTAGCGGCGACTTAAATGAGCAGTTCTTC. It is translated as CASSLETSGDLNEQFF.

This clone occurred many times. The V and J genes are TRBV19 and TRBJ1-5, with unresolved D. There are 13 residues in the CDR3. V lost 4 bases, J lost 4 bases, and 8 bases lay in between. Germline V gene lookup returns CDR1 LNHDA and CDR2 SQIVND (reference sequence). The CDR3 here is CASSTTKNQPQHF. CDR3 coding DNA: TGTGCCAGTAGTACTACCAAGAATCAGCCCCAGCATTTT.

The CDR3 region is CASRGELGNTIYF. CDR3 DNA: TGCGCCAGCCGGGGAGAGTTAGGAAACACCATATATTTT. This sequence joins TRBV5-1 and TRBJ1-3, with D uncertain. The CDR3 has 13 amino acids. Germline V CDR1 and CDR2: SGHRS, YFSETQ. Trimming removed 7 bases at V and 4 bases at J, with 12 bases between.

V and J are TRBV19 and TRBJ2-2; TRBD1 matches 8 bases. This CDR3 is built from 13 residues. V shed 6 bases, J shed 5 bases, and the junction held 2 bases outside the gene matches. The V gene's germline CDR1 is LNHDA and CDR2 SQIVND (reference sequence). The chain's CDR3 is CASSRQGTGELFF. The CDR3 bases are TGTGCCAGTAGCCGACAGGGGACCGGGGAGCTGTTTTTT.

The V call is TRBV7-2, the J call TRBJ1-2; TRBD1 might be the D (6 bases). CDR1 SGHTA and CDR2 FQGNSA come from the germline V gene. The CDR3 extends over 13 amino acids. Deletions cut 5 bases from V and 8 bases from J, with 15 bases between. The CDR3 coding sequence is TGTGCCAGCAGCCGGGACAATACGAGGGGCTACACCTTC. Amino acids: CASSRDNTRGYTF.

This clone was found many times. This clone may be a read error of a much larger clone one base away. This rearrangement joins TRBV20-1 to TRBJ2-5; TRBD2 is a possible D gene (6 bases). Looked up from germline, CDR1 is DFQATT and CDR2 is SNEGSKA (reference sequence). The CDR3 is 11 residues long. The CDR3 nucleotides are TGCAGTGCGGTCTGGGGGGAGACCCGGTACTTC. Residues: CSAVWGETRYF.

About this clone: In this CDR3 the conserved last residue, phenylalanine or tryptophan, is missing, so a read error is likely. The V and J genes are TRBV28 and TRBJ2-7; D may be TRBD1 or TRBD2 (5 bases each). This CDR3 comprises 12 residues. Germline CDR1 and CDR2: MDHEN and SYDVKM. CDR3 sequence reads: CARTTSGRQQYL. CDR3 in DNA: TGTGCAAGGACCACTTCGGGGCGCCAGCAGTACTTG.

The V and J genes are TRBV27 and TRBJ2-3; TRBD1 aligns across 7 bases. V was pared by 2 bases and J by 2 bases, with 4 bases of the junction left unmatched. Germline-derived CDR1 and CDR2 are MNHEY and SMNVEV (reference sequence). This CDR3 spans 15 amino acids. The CDR3 nucleotides are TGTGCCAGCAGTTTAGCGGACAGGACCACAGATACGCAGTATTTT. This gives the protein CASSLADRTTDTQYF.

With regard to this clone: One end of the junction varies from germline; a read error may be responsible. In DNA form, the CDR3 reads TGTGACATCGTAGGGGTCGACAACTTTGGCTACAGCTTC. Its translation is CDIVGVDNFGYSF. The chain recombines TRBV6-2 or TRBV6-3 with TRBJ1-2; D is perhaps TRBD1 (5 bases). CDR1 and CDR2 from the germline V gene are MNHEY and SVGEGT. This CDR3 has 13 amino acids.

The chain links TRBV29-1 to TRBJ1-2; maybe TRBD1 (5 bases). This CDR3 region has 14 residues. V lost 4 bases to trimming and J lost 4 bases, with 16 bases between them. CDR1 is SQVTM, CDR2 ANQGSEA, per germline. The CDR3: CSVAGPGRAYGYTF. CDR3 nucleotide sequence: TGCAGCGTTGCGGGACCAGGGAGGGCCTATGGCTACACCTTC.

The chain has TRBV11-2 and TRBJ2-7; TRBD2 agrees at 12 bases. The length of the CDR3 is 18 residues. J was trimmed by 10 bases and V by 7 bases; bases with no gene match: 23. Germline lookup yields CDR1 SGHAT and CDR2 FQNNGV. The chain's CDR3 is CASIFFQELAGGSNEQYF. The CDR3 DNA sequence: TGTGCCAGCATCTTTTTTCAAGAGCTAGCGGGAGGGTCCAATGAACAGTACTTC.

In this sample, this clone turned up a few times. This sequence joins TRBV5-1 and TRBJ1-1; the D is unclear. V shed 4 bases and J shed 1 base, with 8 bases lying between them. This CDR3 contains 13 residues. Per germline, CDR1 SGHRS and CDR2 YFSETQ. As DNA, the CDR3 is TGCGCCAGCAGCAGGGATGCGAACACTGAAGCTTTCTTT. It is translated as CASSRDANTEAFF.

The chain joins TRBV5-1 to TRBJ2-7; D call uncertain. The CDR3 has 15 amino acids. V was trimmed by 0 bases and J by 0 bases, leaving 10 bases between them. Germline loops: CDR1 SGHRS, CDR2 YFSETQ. CDR3: CASSLGLGSSYEQYF. Written as DNA, the CDR3 is TGCGCCAGCAGCTTGGGGTTAGGCAGCTCCTACGAGCAGTACTTC.